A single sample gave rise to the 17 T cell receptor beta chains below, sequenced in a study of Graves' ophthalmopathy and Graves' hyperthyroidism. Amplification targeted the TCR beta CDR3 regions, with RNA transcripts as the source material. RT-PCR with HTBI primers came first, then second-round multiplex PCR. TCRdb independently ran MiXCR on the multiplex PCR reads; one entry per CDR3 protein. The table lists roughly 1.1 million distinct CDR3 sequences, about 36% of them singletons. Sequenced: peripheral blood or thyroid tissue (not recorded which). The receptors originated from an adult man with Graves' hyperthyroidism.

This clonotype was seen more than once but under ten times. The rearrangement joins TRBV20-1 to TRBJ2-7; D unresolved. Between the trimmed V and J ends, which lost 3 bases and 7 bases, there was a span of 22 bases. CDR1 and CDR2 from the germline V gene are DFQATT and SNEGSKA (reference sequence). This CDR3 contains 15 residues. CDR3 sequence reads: CSARAMHPNVNEQYF. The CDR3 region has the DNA TGCAGTGCTAGGGCTATGCACCCGAACGTTAATGAGCAGTACTTC.

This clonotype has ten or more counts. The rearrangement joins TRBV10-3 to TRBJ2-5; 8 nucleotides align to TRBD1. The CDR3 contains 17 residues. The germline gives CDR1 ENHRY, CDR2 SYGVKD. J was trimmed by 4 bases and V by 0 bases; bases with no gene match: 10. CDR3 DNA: TGTGCCATCAGTGAGTCAAGTGGGACAACAGGGGGAGAGACCCAGTACTTC. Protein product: CAISESSGTTGGETQYF.

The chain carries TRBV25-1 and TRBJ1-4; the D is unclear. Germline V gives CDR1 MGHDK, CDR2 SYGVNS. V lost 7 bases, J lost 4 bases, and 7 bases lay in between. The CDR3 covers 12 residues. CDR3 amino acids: CASTFLNEKLFF. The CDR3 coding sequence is TGTGCCAGCACTTTCCTTAATGAAAAACTGTTTTTT.

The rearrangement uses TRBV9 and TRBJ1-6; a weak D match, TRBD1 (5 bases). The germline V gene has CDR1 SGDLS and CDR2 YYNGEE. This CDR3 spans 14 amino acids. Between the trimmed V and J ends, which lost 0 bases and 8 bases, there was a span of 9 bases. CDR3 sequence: CASSVVGDHSPLHF. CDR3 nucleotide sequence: TGTGCCAGCAGCGTAGTTGGGGACCATTCACCCCTCCACTTT. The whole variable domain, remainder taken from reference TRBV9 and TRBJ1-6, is DSGVTQTPKHLITATGQRVTLRCSPRSGDLSVYWYQQSLDQGLQFLIQYYNGEERAKGNILERFSAQQFPDLHSELNLSSLELGDSALYFCASSVVGDHSPLHFGNGTRLTVT.

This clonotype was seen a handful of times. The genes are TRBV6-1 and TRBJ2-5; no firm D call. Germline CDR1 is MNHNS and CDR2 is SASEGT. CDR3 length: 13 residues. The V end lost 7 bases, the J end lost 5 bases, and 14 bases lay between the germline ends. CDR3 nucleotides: TGTGCCAGCAAGGTGGTACCGAAGGAGACCCAGTACTTC. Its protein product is CASKVVPKETQYF.

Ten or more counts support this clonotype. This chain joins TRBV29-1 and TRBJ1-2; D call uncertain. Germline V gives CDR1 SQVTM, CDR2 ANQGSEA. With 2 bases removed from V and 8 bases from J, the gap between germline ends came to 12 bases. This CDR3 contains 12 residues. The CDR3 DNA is TGCAGCGTTGAACCTGCGGTAGACGGCTACACCTTC. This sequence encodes CSVEPAVDGYTF.

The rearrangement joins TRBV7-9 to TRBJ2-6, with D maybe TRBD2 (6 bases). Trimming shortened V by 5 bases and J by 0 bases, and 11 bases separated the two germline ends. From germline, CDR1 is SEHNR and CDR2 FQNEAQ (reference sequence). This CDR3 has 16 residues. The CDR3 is CASSKGGGSGANVLTF. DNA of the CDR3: TGTGCCAGCAGCAAGGGAGGAGGCTCTGGGGCCAACGTCCTGACTTTC.

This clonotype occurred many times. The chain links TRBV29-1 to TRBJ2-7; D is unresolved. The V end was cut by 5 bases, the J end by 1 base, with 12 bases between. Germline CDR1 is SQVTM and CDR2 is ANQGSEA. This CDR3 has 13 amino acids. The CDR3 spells CSVRTVSSYEQYF. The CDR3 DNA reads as TGCAGCGTTCGGACGGTATCTTCCTACGAGCAGTACTTC.

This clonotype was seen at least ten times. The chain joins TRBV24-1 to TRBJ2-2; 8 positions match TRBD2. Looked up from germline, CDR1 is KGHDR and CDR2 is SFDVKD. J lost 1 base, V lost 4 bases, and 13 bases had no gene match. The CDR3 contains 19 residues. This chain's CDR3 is CATSERPVGRAGNTGELFF. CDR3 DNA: TGTGCCACCAGTGAACGTCCCGTCGGGAGGGCCGGGAACACCGGGGAGCTGTTTTTT.

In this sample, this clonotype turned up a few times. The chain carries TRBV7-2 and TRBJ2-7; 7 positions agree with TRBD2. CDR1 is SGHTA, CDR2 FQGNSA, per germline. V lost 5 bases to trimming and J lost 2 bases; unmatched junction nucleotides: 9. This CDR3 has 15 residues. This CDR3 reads CASSPRRSGAYEQYF. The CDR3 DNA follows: TGTGCCAGCAGCCCCAGGCGGAGCGGGGCCTACGAGCAGTACTTC.

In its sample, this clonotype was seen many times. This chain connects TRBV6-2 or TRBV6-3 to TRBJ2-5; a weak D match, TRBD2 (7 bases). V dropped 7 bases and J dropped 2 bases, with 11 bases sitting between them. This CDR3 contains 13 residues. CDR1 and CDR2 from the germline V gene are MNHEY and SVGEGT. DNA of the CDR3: TGTGCCAGCAAGGGGGGGAGACAAGAGACCCAGTACTTC. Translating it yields CASKGGRQETQYF.

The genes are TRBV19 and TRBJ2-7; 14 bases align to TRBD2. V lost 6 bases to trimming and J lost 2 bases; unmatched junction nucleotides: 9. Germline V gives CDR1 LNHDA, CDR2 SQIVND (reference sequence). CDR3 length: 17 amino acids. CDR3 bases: TGTGCCAGTAGAAAAGAGGGGACTAGCGGGAGCACCTACGAGCAGTACTTC. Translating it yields CASRKEGTSGSTYEQYF.

CDR3 residues: CSTTGASPYEQYF. DNA of the CDR3: TGCAGCACCACGGGGGCCTCTCCCTACGAGCAGTACTTC. J is TRBJ2-7 and V is TRBV29-1, with D tentatively TRBD1 or TRBD2 (6 bases each). V lost 8 bases to trimming and J lost 2 bases, with 16 bases between them. This CDR3 contains 13 residues. Looked up from germline, CDR1 is SQVTM and CDR2 is ANQGSEA.

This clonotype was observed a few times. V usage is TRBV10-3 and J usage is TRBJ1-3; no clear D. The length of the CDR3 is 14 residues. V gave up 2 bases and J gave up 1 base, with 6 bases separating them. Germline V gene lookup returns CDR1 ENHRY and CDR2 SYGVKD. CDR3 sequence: CAISEDRSGNTIYF. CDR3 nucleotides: TGTGCCATCAGTGAGGACCGATCTGGAAACACCATATATTTT.

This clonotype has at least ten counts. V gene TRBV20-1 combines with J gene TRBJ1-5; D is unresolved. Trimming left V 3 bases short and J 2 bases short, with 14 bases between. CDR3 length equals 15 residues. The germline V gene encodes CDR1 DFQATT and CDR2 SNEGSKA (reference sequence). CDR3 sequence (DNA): TGCAGTGCTAGGACAACCGTCCTAGGCAATCAGCCCCAGCATTTT. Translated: CSARTTVLGNQPQHF.

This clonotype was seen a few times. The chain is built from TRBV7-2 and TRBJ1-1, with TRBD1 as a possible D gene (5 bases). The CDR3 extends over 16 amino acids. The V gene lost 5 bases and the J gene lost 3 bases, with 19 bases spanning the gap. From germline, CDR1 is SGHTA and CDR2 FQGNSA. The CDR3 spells CASSPVEGPGDTEAFF. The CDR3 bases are TGTGCCAGCAGCCCGGTTGAGGGGCCGGGGGACACTGAAGCTTTCTTT.

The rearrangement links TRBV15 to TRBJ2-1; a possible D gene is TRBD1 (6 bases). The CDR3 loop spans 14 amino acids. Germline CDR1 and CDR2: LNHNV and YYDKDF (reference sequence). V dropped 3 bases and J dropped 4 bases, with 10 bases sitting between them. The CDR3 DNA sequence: TGTGCCACCAGCAGTATTACAGGGTACAATGAGCAGTTCTTC. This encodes CATSSITGYNEQFF.